Following are 17 T cell receptor beta chains from one sample sequenced in a study of CD8 T cells in Susac syndrome. An amount of RNA that ranged from roughly 0.45 to 1 ug was reverse transcribed with random hexamers. From the immunoSEQ multiplex PCR reads, TCRdb called clonotypes with MiXCR, one entry per CDR3 protein. The sample shows fewer than 90,000 distinct CDR3 sequences, approximately 93% of them seen only once. Sequenced sample: CD8+ T cells from PBMCs. Every receptor here comes from a human donor with Susac syndrome.

This chain connects TRBV19 to TRBJ2-6; D not resolved. Germline CDR1 is LNHDA and CDR2 is SQIVND (reference sequence). The ends were cut back, 5 bases at V and 0 bases at J, with 8 bases in the middle. The CDR3 is 15 amino acids. This CDR3 is CASSFRSSGANVLTF. CDR3 nucleotide sequence: TGTGCCAGTAGTTTTAGGAGCTCTGGGGCCAACGTCCTGACTTTC. Full variable domain (remainder filled in from reference TRBV19 and TRBJ2-6): DGGITQSPKYLFRKEGQNVTLSCEQNLNHDAMYWYRQDPGQGLRLIYYSQIVNDFQKGDIAEGYSVSREKKESFPLTVTSAQKNPTAFYLCASSFRSSGANVLTFGAGSRLTVL.

The chain recombines TRBV27 with TRBJ2-2; 9 nucleotides align to TRBD1. The CDR3 is 15 residues long. From germline, CDR1 is MNHEY and CDR2 SMNVEV (reference sequence). V lost 2 bases to trimming and J lost 6 bases; unmatched junction nucleotides: 4. The CDR3 is CASSLMGQGPGELFF. CDR3 sequence (DNA): TGTGCCAGCAGTTTAATGGGACAGGGCCCCGGGGAGCTGTTTTTT.

The V gene is TRBV7-9, the J gene TRBJ2-2; D perhaps matches TRBD1 (5 bases). Germline V lookup: CDR1 SEHNR, CDR2 FQNEAQ (reference sequence). This CDR3 is 15 amino acids long. The ends were cut back, 5 bases at V and 6 bases at J, with 16 bases in the middle. As DNA, the CDR3 is TGTGCCAGCAGCCGAACAACGTACAGGTCCGGGGAGCTGTTTTTT. Translated, it gives CASSRTTYRSGELFF.

V and J are TRBV4-1 and TRBJ1-1; D is unresolved. Trimming left V 1 base short and J 1 base short, with 4 bases between. The CDR3 contains 13 residues. Per germline, CDR1 MGHRA and CDR2 YSYEKL. The CDR3 spells CASSQVENTEAFF. In DNA, the CDR3 is TGCGCCAGCAGCCAAGTGGAGAACACTGAAGCTTTCTTT.

The J gene is TRBJ2-4, the V gene TRBV7-9, with D perhaps TRBD2 (5 bases). V was shortened by 4 bases and J by 9 bases, with 10 bases between the two germline ends. There are 12 residues in the CDR3. Per germline, CDR1 SEHNR and CDR2 FQNEAQ (reference sequence). The CDR3 region is CASSSREGIQYF. The CDR3, as DNA: TGTGCCAGCAGCTCGCGAGAGGGCATTCAGTACTTC.

The chain joins TRBV12-3 or TRBV12-4 to TRBJ2-5, with D possibly called TRBD1 or TRBD2 (5 bases each). V lost 4 bases, J lost 4 bases, and 13 bases lay in between. The CDR3 is made up of 14 amino acids. The CDR3 here is CASSWAAGTETQYF. As DNA, the CDR3 is TGTGCCAGCAGTTGGGCGGCCGGGACAGAGACCCAGTACTTC.

In this sample, this clonotype turned up once. The chain is built from TRBV20-1 and TRBJ1-4; no reliable D call. Germline assignment: CDR1 DFQATT and CDR2 SNEGSKA (reference sequence). The CDR3 is 15 residues long. V was cut by 3 bases and J by 4 bases, with 15 bases left in between. The CDR3 reads CSARNLGARNEKLFF. The DNA for the CDR3 is TGCAGTGCTAGGAATTTGGGCGCCCGTAATGAAAAACTGTTTTTT.

The V gene is TRBV20-1, the J gene TRBJ2-1; 7 nucleotides match TRBD2. Per germline, CDR1 DFQATT and CDR2 SNEGSKA (reference sequence). The J segment lost 1 base and the V segment lost 6 bases, leaving 3 bases of the junction unmatched. The CDR3 runs to 13 residues. In DNA, the CDR3 is TGCAGTGCCCCGCGGGGGTCCTACAATGAGCAGTTCTTC. It yields the protein CSAPRGSYNEQFF.

This clonotype was recorded only once. J is TRBJ2-7 and V is TRBV3-1, with 8 nucleotides matching TRBD1. The junction had 2 bases not matched to a gene; V was cut back by 0 bases and J by 4 bases. From germline, CDR1 is LGHDT and CDR2 YNNKEL (reference sequence). The CDR3 sequence is 14 residues long. The CDR3, as DNA: TGTGCCAGCAGCCAAGAACACAGGGGGTACGAGCAGTACTTC. This sequence encodes CASSQEHRGYEQYF.

This chain joins TRBV10-3 and TRBJ1-2, with 11 bases fitting TRBD1. Germline V gives CDR1 ENHRY, CDR2 SYGVKD. Trimming removed 6 bases from V and 4 bases from J; junction bases left unmatched: 7. The CDR3 runs to 15 residues. CDR3 bases: TGTGCCATCAGCGCCGGGACAGGGGGTCCCTATGGCTACACCTTC. It yields the protein CAISAGTGGPYGYTF.

The chain employs TRBV20-1 and TRBJ2-2; the match to TRBD2 covers 14 bases. Germline CDR1 and CDR2: DFQATT and SNEGSKA (reference sequence). This CDR3 is 16 amino acids long. Trimming cost V 5 bases and J 2 bases; bases outside gene matches: 4. The DNA of the CDR3 is TGCAGTGCTCCGGGACTAGCGGGAGTAAACACCGGGGAGCTGTTTTTT. Translated: CSAPGLAGVNTGELFF.

This clonotype was picked up one time. The chain couples TRBV19 to TRBJ2-3; unclear D gene. V lost 3 bases and J 2 bases, leaving 15 bases between the germline ends. Per germline, CDR1 LNHDA and CDR2 SQIVND (reference sequence). CDR3 length: 16 amino acids. The CDR3 here is CASSMASQAPTDTQYF. The DNA for the CDR3 is TGTGCCAGTAGTATGGCTTCCCAGGCCCCCACAGATACGCAGTATTTT.

The chain couples TRBV20-1 to TRBJ2-5; D not certain. Germline V gives CDR1 DFQATT, CDR2 SNEGSKA (reference sequence). The CDR3 spans 14 residues. Trimming left V 6 bases short and J 1 base short, with 15 bases between. CDR3 sequence: CSAGSPDSQETQYF. Written as DNA, the CDR3 is TGCAGTGCCGGAAGTCCTGACTCCCAAGAGACCCAGTACTTC.

The chain employs TRBV5-4 and TRBJ2-3, with D unclear. Trimming shortened V by 3 bases and J by 3 bases, and 11 bases separated the two germline ends. CDR3 length: 14 residues. CDR1 is SGHNT, CDR2 YYREEE, per germline (reference sequence). The CDR3 sequence is CASSSTLMTDTQYF. The CDR3 DNA reads TGTGCCAGCAGCTCGACCTTGATGACAGATACGCAGTATTTT.

For the CDR3, the DNA is TGTGCCAGTACCCCGGCCGGAGCGAACACTGAAGCTTTCTTT. Translated: CASTPAGANTEAFF. This rearrangement joins TRBV19 to TRBJ1-1; D not certain. Germline V CDR1 and CDR2: LNHDA, SQIVND (reference sequence). The CDR3 covers 14 residues. Trimming shortened V by 7 bases and J by 1 base, and 13 bases separated the two germline ends.

This CDR3 reads CAIKPRGGTTDTQYF. CDR3 DNA sequence: TGTGCCATCAAGCCCCGGGGGGGAACTACAGATACGCAGTATTTT. The chain recombines TRBV10-3 with TRBJ2-3; 8 bases line up with TRBD2. The germline CDR1 and CDR2 sequences are ENHRY and SYGVKD. The V and J ends lost 7 bases and 3 bases, in that order; junction bases with no gene match: 9. The CDR3 contains 15 residues.

This clonotype was observed a handful of times. The CDR3: CASSFGTTYNEQFF. In DNA form, the CDR3 reads TGTGCCAGCAGCTTCGGGACAACCTACAATGAGCAGTTCTTC. The chain links TRBV5-8 to TRBJ2-1; tentative D call: TRBD1 (6 bases). The CDR3 sequence is 14 residues long. Germline-derived CDR1 and CDR2 are SGHTS and YDEGEE. V gave up 2 bases and J gave up 2 bases, with 8 bases separating them.